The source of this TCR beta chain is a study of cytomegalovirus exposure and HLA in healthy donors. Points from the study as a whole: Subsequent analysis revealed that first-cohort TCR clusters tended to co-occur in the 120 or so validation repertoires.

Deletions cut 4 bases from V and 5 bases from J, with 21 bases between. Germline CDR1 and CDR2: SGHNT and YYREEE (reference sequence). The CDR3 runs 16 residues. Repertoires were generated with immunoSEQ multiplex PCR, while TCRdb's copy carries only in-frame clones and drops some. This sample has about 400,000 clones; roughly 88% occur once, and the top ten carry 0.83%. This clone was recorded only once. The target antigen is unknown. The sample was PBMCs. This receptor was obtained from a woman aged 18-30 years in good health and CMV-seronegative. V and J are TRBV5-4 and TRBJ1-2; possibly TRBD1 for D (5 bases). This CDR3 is CASSVGQGAPLYGYTF. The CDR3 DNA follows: TGTGCCAGCAGCGTCGGACAAGGGGCTCCCTTATATGGCTACACCTTC.